Below, one TCR beta chain is given with its context. The data belong to a study of OX40 agonist ivuxolimab in advanced cancers. Produced via immunoSEQ multiplex PCR; TCRdb's table is partial and in-frame only. Of over 70,000 clones in the sample, about nine tenths were seen once. Germline CDR1 reads GTSNPN; CDR2 reads SVGIG (reference sequence). The CDR3 runs to 19 residues. The V and J ends lost 2 bases and 0 bases respectively, with 23 bases between them. This receptor was identified in an adult with an advanced solid tumor such as melanoma, head and neck, liver or kidney cancer. The sample here was CD4+ or CD8+ T cells sorted from blood, taken in a trial of the OX40 agonist ivuxolimab. The rearrangement joins TRBV30 to TRBJ2-1; D perhaps matches TRBD2 (7 bases). The CDR3 protein is CAWSSWAGEGSSSYNEQFF. CDR3 coding DNA: TGTGCCTGGAGTTCCTGGGCAGGGGAGGGTTCAAGCTCCTACAATGAGCAGTTCTTC.